Each of the 6 T cell receptor beta chains below was sequenced from the same sample in a study of T cell responses to AZD1222 COVID-19 vaccine. Generated by immunoSEQ multiplex PCR, the TCRdb table keeps only in-frame clones and is missing some. The sample lists approximately 150,000 clones, approximately 90% seen once, with approximately 5.1% in the top ten. The specimen was peripheral blood, collected on day 0 of AZD1222 vaccination. Receptors originate from an adult in good health.

This chain joins TRBV10-3 and TRBJ1-2; tentatively, D is TRBD1 (5 bases). Per the germline V gene, CDR1 is ENHRY and CDR2 is SYGVKD. V lost 8 bases and J lost 7, with 17 bases in between. This CDR3 has 13 amino acids. The CDR3 DNA reads as TGTGCCATCTCCCGGGGGGGTAATGGTGGCTACACCTTC. Its protein is CAISRGGNGGYTF.

This rearrangement joins TRBV19 to TRBJ1-3, with 7 bases lining up with TRBD1. Germline values: CDR1 LNHDA, CDR2 SQIVND (reference sequence). V shed 3 bases and J 2 bases; nucleotides not matched to a gene: 1. CDR3 length: 14 amino acids. CDR3 coding DNA: TGTGCCAGTAGTATTACAGGGGCTGGAAACACCATATATTTT. Translation gives CASSITGAGNTIYF.

The rearrangement uses TRBV6-1 and TRBJ1-4; TRBD1 aligns across 7 bases. The CDR3 runs to 16 residues. Germline V gene data show CDR1 as MNHNS and CDR2 as SASEGT. Trimming at V came to 4 bases and at J to 7 bases, leaving 12 bases not matched to a gene. CDR3 residues: CASSVGATGRAEKLFF. For the CDR3, the DNA is TGTGCCAGCAGTGTGGGGGCGACAGGGAGGGCTGAAAAACTGTTTTTT.

This chain links TRBV18 with TRBJ2-7; 10 positions match TRBD1. The CDR3 loop spans 16 amino acids. With V trimmed by 6 bases and J by 4 bases, 12 bases remained unmatched. From germline, CDR1 is KGHSH and CDR2 LQKENI. This CDR3 is CASSPRTGGSIYEQYF. CDR3 DNA sequence: TGTGCCAGCTCTCCCCGGACAGGGGGATCTATTTACGAGCAGTACTTC.

V is TRBV9 and J is TRBJ2-5; unclear D gene. Germline values: CDR1 SGDLS, CDR2 YYNGEE. With 1 base removed from V and 2 bases from J, the gap between germline ends came to 9 bases. This CDR3 is built from 14 residues. The CDR3 is CASSVSGTQETQYF. The CDR3 DNA follows: TGTGCCAGCAGCGTATCCGGTACTCAAGAGACCCAGTACTTC.

The chain combines TRBV10-3 with TRBJ2-7; TRBD1 is a possible D gene (6 bases). Trimming took 0 bases from V and 6 from J, leaving 15 bases between them. Germline CDR1 reads ENHRY; CDR2 reads SYGVKD. The CDR3 sequence is 15 residues long. CDR3 in DNA: TGTGCCATCAGTGAGTCAACTCGCCTAGGGGGCGAGCAGTACTTC. Protein sequence: CAISESTRLGGEQYF.